These 28 T cell receptor beta chains share one sample of origin, sequenced in a study of shared clonotypes between healthy human individuals. Selected positively for CCR7 and CD45RO-negative, naive CD8 cells excluded terminally differentiated effector memory CD45RA+ cells. The table came from immunoSEQ multiplex PCR; TCRdb's copy has only in-frame clones and leaves some out. Found here are some 2,000,000 clones, about 95% of them singletons; the top ten hold around 1.1%. The sample taken for sequencing was naive CD8+ T cells sorted from blood. These receptors all stem from a man aged 18 to 35 in good health.

J is TRBJ2-5 and V is TRBV7-6; D is undetermined. Germline V gene sequence: CDR1 SGHVS, CDR2 FNYEAQ. V gave up 3 bases and J gave up 0 bases, with 5 bases separating them. This CDR3 has 13 amino acids. CDR3 sequence (DNA): TGTGCCAGCAGCTTTCTCTACCAAGAGACCCAGTACTTC. Translated, it gives CASSFLYQETQYF. Complete variable domain (other parts from reference TRBV7-6 and TRBJ2-5): GAGVSQSPRYKVTKRGQDVALRCDPISGHVSLYWYRQALGQGPEFLTYFNYEAQQDKSGLPNDRFSAERPEGSISTLTIQRTEQRDSAMYRCASSFLYQETQYFGPGTRLLVL.

The chain couples TRBV7-9 to TRBJ2-1; the D gene could be TRBD1 or TRBD2 (5 bases each). Between the trimmed V and J ends, which lost 5 bases and 0 bases, there was a span of 14 bases. The germline gives CDR1 SEHNR, CDR2 FQNEAQ (reference sequence). This CDR3 has 16 amino acids. CDR3 protein: CASSPSAGSSYNEQFF. Here the CDR3 DNA reads TGTGCCAGCAGCCCCTCGGCAGGGAGCTCCTACAATGAGCAGTTCTTC.

The chain has TRBV6-5 and TRBJ1-6; no definite D call. The V and J ends lost 0 bases and 9 bases respectively, with 9 bases between them. CDR1 MNHEY and CDR2 SVGAGI come from the germline V gene. The CDR3 is 14 residues long. The CDR3 here is CASSYSGSGSPLHF. The CDR3 DNA is TGTGCCAGCAGTTACTCAGGGAGCGGTTCACCCCTCCACTTT.

This rearrangement joins TRBV18 to TRBJ2-7, with 7 bases matching TRBD2. CDR3 length: 14 amino acids. Per the germline V gene, CDR1 is KGHSH and CDR2 is LQKENI. Trimming took 3 bases from V and 0 from J; bases not matched to a gene: 2. In DNA form, the CDR3 reads TGTGCCAGCTCACCGCGGGGGATCTCCTACGAGCAGTACTTC. Translating gives CASSPRGISYEQYF.

This chain uses TRBV27 with TRBJ2-1; D is uncertain. The germline V gene encodes CDR1 MNHEY and CDR2 SMNVEV (reference sequence). CDR3 length: 13 residues. Trimming took 0 bases from V and 10 from J, leaving 10 bases between them. This CDR3 is CASSLSWLREQFF. The CDR3 DNA reads as TGTGCCAGCAGTTTATCGTGGCTGCGCGAGCAGTTCTTC.

The chain uses TRBV2 and TRBJ2-7; no definite D call. The V end was cut by 7 bases, the J end by 3 bases, with 16 bases between. The CDR3 has 14 amino acids. Per germline, CDR1 SNHLY and CDR2 FYNNEI. CDR3 nucleotide sequence: TGTGCCAGCATTGGGTTAACCTCGGGCTACGAGCAGTACTTC. Translated, it gives CASIGLTSGYEQYF.

This clone has only one observation. The gene calls are TRBV6-6 and TRBJ1-5; D possibly corresponds to TRBD1 (5 bases). Germline V gene sequence: CDR1 MNHNY, CDR2 SVGAGI (reference sequence). This CDR3 contains 15 residues. Deletions cut 4 bases from V and 3 bases from J, with 13 bases between. The CDR3 protein is CASSLADTINQPQHF. The CDR3 nucleotides are TGTGCCAGCAGTTTGGCGGACACGATCAATCAGCCCCAGCATTTT.

This clone was detected only a few times. The chain combines TRBV25-1 with TRBJ2-2; D unclear. V lost 5 bases and J lost 6, with 19 bases in between. The germline V gene encodes CDR1 MGHDK and CDR2 SYGVNS. This CDR3 spans 16 amino acids. The CDR3: CASSTWVVEFAGELFF. CDR3 bases: TGTGCCAGCAGTACTTGGGTCGTGGAGTTCGCCGGGGAGCTGTTTTTT. Complete variable domain (other parts from reference TRBV25-1 and TRBJ2-2): EADIYQTPRYLVIGTGKKITLECSQTMGHDKMYWYQQDPGMELHLIHYSYGVNSTEKGDLSSESTVSRIRTEHFPLTLESARPSHTSQYLCASSTWVVEFAGELFFGEGSRLTVL.

V is TRBV6-1 and J is TRBJ2-7; maybe TRBD2 (5 bases). The length of the CDR3 is 14 residues. Germline assignment: CDR1 MNHNS and CDR2 SASEGT. Trimming removed 7 bases from V and 2 bases from J, with 15 bases in between. The CDR3 region has the DNA TGTGCCAGCACATTAGGCGGGCTAGCCTACGAGCAGTACTTC. This sequence encodes CASTLGGLAYEQYF.

As for this clone: Other DNA sequences in this sample translate to the same CDR3. The chain has TRBV7-9 and TRBJ2-2; no clear D. The CDR3 loop spans 14 amino acids. Per germline, CDR1 SEHNR and CDR2 FQNEAQ (reference sequence). V gave up 3 bases and J gave up 5 bases, with 10 bases separating them. The CDR3 DNA sequence: TGTGCCAGCAGCTTTCGTGCGGATACCGGGGAGCTGTTTTTT. Its translation: CASSFRADTGELFF.

V gene TRBV25-1 combines with J gene TRBJ2-5; 10 positions agree with TRBD2. The CDR3 covers 17 residues. V trimming: 2 bases; J trimming: 3 bases; junction bases outside the gene matches: 9. Germline CDR1 MGHDK, CDR2 SYGVNS. This CDR3 reads CASSEPYRLAGEETQYF. Written as DNA, the CDR3 is TGTGCCAGCAGTGAACCCTACCGGCTAGCGGGAGAAGAGACCCAGTACTTC.

About this clone itself: Distinct nucleotide sequences in the sample also encode this CDR3. This chain uses TRBV9 with TRBJ2-7, with D possibly being TRBD1 or TRBD2 (6 bases each). Trimming removed 0 bases at V and 4 bases at J, with 11 bases between. The CDR3 spans 14 residues. Germline CDR1 SGDLS, CDR2 YYNGEE. The CDR3 region has the DNA TGTGCCAGCAGCGTAGGGGGGGCGCCGTACGAGCAGTACTTC. Its translation: CASSVGGAPYEQYF.

V usage is TRBV7-8 and J usage is TRBJ1-5; a weak D match, TRBD1 (5 bases). The CDR3 contains 14 residues. Trimming took off 1 base at V and 7 bases at J, with 11 bases between the two ends. The germline V gene has CDR1 SGHVS and CDR2 FQNEAQ. The CDR3 sequence is CASSLETARQPQHF. Written as DNA, the CDR3 is TGTGCCAGCAGCTTAGAGACAGCGCGCCAGCCCCAGCATTTT.

The CDR3 spells CASSFPGDYEQYF. The CDR3 DNA is TGTGCCAGCAGCTTCCCCGGGGACTACGAGCAGTACTTC. The J gene is TRBJ2-7, the V gene TRBV5-4, with D perhaps matching TRBD2 (5 bases). CDR1 SGHNT and CDR2 YYREEE come from the germline V gene (reference sequence). This CDR3 spans 13 amino acids. V lost 2 bases and J lost 3, with 9 bases in between.

The chain recombines TRBV2 with TRBJ2-1; 10 bases match TRBD2. V gave up 3 bases and J gave up 0 bases; unmatched junction bases: 8. The CDR3 has 18 amino acids. Germline V gene data show CDR1 as SNHLY and CDR2 as FYNNEI. The CDR3 DNA follows: TGTGCCAGCAGTGATCTAGCGGGGGACTTGAGCTCCTACAATGAGCAGTTCTTC. Amino acids: CASSDLAGDLSSYNEQFF.

V gene TRBV25-1 combines with J gene TRBJ1-2; D not resolved. Between the trimmed V and J ends, which lost 3 bases and 4 bases, there was a span of 6 bases. Per germline, CDR1 MGHDK and CDR2 SYGVNS. CDR3 size: 12 residues. For the CDR3, the DNA is TGTGCCAGCAGTGATGGCGCCTATGGCTACACCTTC. Its translation: CASSDGAYGYTF.

The chain links TRBV13 to TRBJ2-7, with D possibly matching TRBD2 (6 bases). CDR3 size: 15 residues. Between the trimmed V and J ends, which lost 5 bases and 4 bases, there was a span of 18 bases. Germline CDR1 reads PRHDT; CDR2 reads FYEKMQ (reference sequence). CDR3 sequence (DNA): TGTGCCAGCAGCCCCCGCCTTAGCGGAGAATACGAGCAGTACTTC. Amino acids: CASSPRLSGEYEQYF.

This rearrangement joins TRBV4-1 to TRBJ2-2; TRBD1 aligns across 10 bases. Germline CDR1 and CDR2: MGHRA and YSYEKL. V shed 4 bases, J shed 6 bases, and the junction held 5 bases outside the gene matches. CDR3 length: 15 residues. Here the CDR3 reads CASSPLTGGSGELFF. Here the CDR3 DNA reads TGCGCCAGCAGCCCCCTGACAGGGGGCTCCGGGGAGCTGTTTTTT.

CDR3 loop: CASKTDRGTGNTIYF. CDR3 DNA sequence: TGTGCCAGCAAGACGGACAGGGGTACCGGAAACACCATATATTTT. This chain connects TRBV2 to TRBJ1-3; 9 bases match TRBD1. The CDR3 has 15 amino acids. The V gene end was trimmed by 7 bases and the J gene end by 4 bases; junction bases not matched to a gene: 8. Germline V gene lookup returns CDR1 SNHLY and CDR2 FYNNEI. The full variable domain, completed using reference TRBV2 and TRBJ1-3, is EPEVTQTPSHQVTQMGQEVILRCVPISNHLYFYWYRQILGQKVEFLVSFYNNEISEKSEIFDDQFSVERPDGSNFTLKIRSTKLEDSAMYFCASKTDRGTGNTIYFGEGSWLTVV.

The chain employs TRBV6-1 and TRBJ2-5; 8 positions agree with TRBD2. This CDR3 comprises 16 residues. The germline V gene has CDR1 MNHNS and CDR2 SASEGT. J gave up 1 base and V 0 bases, and 4 bases lay outside the gene matches. In nucleotides, the CDR3 is TGTGCCAGCAGTGAAGCGTCTAGCGGGCCCCAAGAGACCCAGTACTTC. The encoded protein is CASSEASSGPQETQYF.

The chain joins TRBV28 to TRBJ1-2; 7 bases fit TRBD1. Germline loops: CDR1 MDHEN, CDR2 SYDVKM. With V trimmed by 5 bases and J by 8 bases, 14 bases remained unmatched. The CDR3 loop spans 15 amino acids. In nucleotides, the CDR3 is TGTGCCAGCAGTGTAGACTTAACAGGGGAAGACGGCTACACCTTC. This codes for CASSVDLTGEDGYTF.

This chain connects TRBV28 to TRBJ2-2; 8 bases fit TRBD1. CDR1 and CDR2 (germline): MDHEN, SYDVKM. This CDR3 is 15 amino acids long. Unmatched junction bases numbered 2, after V lost 2 bases and J lost 3 bases. The CDR3 coding sequence is TGTGCCAGCAGTTTAGCACAGGGGGACACCGGGGAGCTGTTTTTT. This encodes CASSLAQGDTGELFF.

This chain connects TRBV29-1 to TRBJ2-5; TRBD1 or TRBD2 may be the D gene (5 bases each). The J call is in doubt because the DNA end fits TRBJ2-7 better. Germline V CDR1 and CDR2: SQVTM, ANQGSEA. The CDR3 loop spans 13 amino acids. The chain's CDR3 is CSVAGTSVHEQYF. CDR3 nucleotide sequence: TGCAGCGTGGCTGGGACCAGCGTACACGAGCAGTACTTC.

This chain joins TRBV28 and TRBJ2-2; D uncertain. The CDR3 is 18 amino acids. Germline CDR1 is MDHEN and CDR2 is SYDVKM. The V end lost 5 bases, the J end lost 0 bases, and 19 bases lay between the germline ends. CDR3 sequence: CASSPPVFRPPNTGELFF. DNA of the CDR3: TGTGCCAGCAGTCCCCCCGTGTTCAGACCGCCGAACACCGGGGAGCTGTTTTTT.

This sequence joins TRBV4-1 and TRBJ2-3; TRBD2 agrees at 7 bases. Per the germline V gene, CDR1 is MGHRA and CDR2 is YSYEKL. V shed 2 bases and J 2 bases; nucleotides not matched to a gene: 1. The CDR3 sequence is 14 residues long. DNA of the CDR3: TGCGCCAGCAGCCAAACTAGCGACACAGATACGCAGTATTTT. Protein: CASSQTSDTDTQYF.

The chain employs TRBV7-9 and TRBJ2-5; 9 bases are shared with TRBD1. The length of the CDR3 is 16 residues. V gave up 5 bases and J gave up 2 bases; unmatched junction bases: 9. Germline loops: CDR1 SEHNR, CDR2 FQNEAQ (reference sequence). CDR3 coding DNA: TGTGCCAGCAGCCGGCGCGGGACAGGGACGCAAGAGACCCAGTACTTC. Amino acids: CASSRRGTGTQETQYF.

The rearrangement links TRBV30 to TRBJ2-2; possibly TRBD1 for D (6 bases). The germline V and J ends were trimmed by 7 bases and 4 bases, with 16 bases remaining between them. This CDR3 is 14 amino acids long. CDR1 GTSNPN and CDR2 SVGIG come from the germline V gene (reference sequence). This chain's CDR3 is CASVGTLSTGELFF. The CDR3 bases are TGTGCCTCCGTCGGGACACTCTCCACCGGGGAGCTGTTTTTT.

A single count supports this clone. This chain's CDR3 is CASSEAPLPGVESGYTF. The CDR3 DNA is TGTGCCAGCAGTGAAGCCCCTTTACCAGGGGTTGAGAGTGGCTACACCTTC. The chain couples TRBV2 to TRBJ1-2; D may be TRBD1 (6 bases). The V end was cut by 0 bases, the J end by 7 bases, with 21 bases between. Per the germline V gene, CDR1 is SNHLY and CDR2 is FYNNEI. The CDR3 length is 17 residues.